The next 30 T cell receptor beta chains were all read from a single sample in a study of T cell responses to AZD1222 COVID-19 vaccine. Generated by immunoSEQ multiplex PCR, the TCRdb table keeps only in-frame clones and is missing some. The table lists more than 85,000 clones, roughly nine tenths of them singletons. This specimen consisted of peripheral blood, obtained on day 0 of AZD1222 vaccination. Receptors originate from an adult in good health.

For the CDR3, the DNA is TGTGCCACCAGCAGAGATCTTGGGGAAGAGACCCAGTACTTC. Translated: CATSRDLGEETQYF. The V and J genes are TRBV15 and TRBJ2-5, with D unclear. CDR3 length: 14 residues. Per germline, CDR1 LNHNV and CDR2 YYDKDF (reference sequence). V dropped 0 bases and J dropped 3 bases, with 8 bases sitting between them.

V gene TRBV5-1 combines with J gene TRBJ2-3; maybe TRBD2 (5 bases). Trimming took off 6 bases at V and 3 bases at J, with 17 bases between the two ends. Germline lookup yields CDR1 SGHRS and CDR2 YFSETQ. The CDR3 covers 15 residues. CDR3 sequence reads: CASTPAPGVTDTQYF. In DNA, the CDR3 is TGCGCCAGCACCCCGGCGCCCGGGGTAACAGATACGCAGTATTTT.

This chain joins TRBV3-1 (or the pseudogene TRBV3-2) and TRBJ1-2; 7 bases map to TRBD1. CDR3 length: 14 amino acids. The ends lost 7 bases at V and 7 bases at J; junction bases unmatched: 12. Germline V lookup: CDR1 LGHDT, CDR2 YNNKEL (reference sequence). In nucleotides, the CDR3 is TGTGCCAGCACCTCGCAAGGGGGCGAGAGTGGCTACACCTTC. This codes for CASTSQGGESGYTF.

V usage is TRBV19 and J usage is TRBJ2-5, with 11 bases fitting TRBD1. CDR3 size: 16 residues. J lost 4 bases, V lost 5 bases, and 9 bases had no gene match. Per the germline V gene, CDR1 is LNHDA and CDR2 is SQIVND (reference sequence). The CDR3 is CASSPDRGTGGETQYF. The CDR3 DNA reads TGTGCCAGTAGTCCCGACCGAGGGACAGGGGGAGAGACCCAGTACTTC.

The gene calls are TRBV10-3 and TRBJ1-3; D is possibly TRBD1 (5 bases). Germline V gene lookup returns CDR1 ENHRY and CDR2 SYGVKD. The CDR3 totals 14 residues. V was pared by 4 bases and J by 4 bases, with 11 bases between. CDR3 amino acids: CAISAGELGNTIYF. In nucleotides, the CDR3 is TGTGCCATCAGTGCGGGGGAACTAGGAAACACCATATATTTT.

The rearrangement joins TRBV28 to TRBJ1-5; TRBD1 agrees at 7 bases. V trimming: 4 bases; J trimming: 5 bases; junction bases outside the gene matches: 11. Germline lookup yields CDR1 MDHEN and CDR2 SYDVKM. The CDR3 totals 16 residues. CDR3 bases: TGTGCCAGCAGTTGGGGGCCGGGACAGAGTCATCAGCCCCAGCATTTT. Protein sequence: CASSWGPGQSHQPQHF.

The CDR3 sequence is CASSTGNNNEQFF. The CDR3 DNA follows: TGTGCCAGCAGTACAGGGAATAATAATGAGCAGTTCTTC. This sequence joins TRBV28 and TRBJ2-1; a weak D match, TRBD1 (6 bases). Trimming removed 5 bases from V and 7 bases from J, with 12 bases in between. The CDR3 extends over 13 amino acids. Germline CDR1 and CDR2: MDHEN and SYDVKM.

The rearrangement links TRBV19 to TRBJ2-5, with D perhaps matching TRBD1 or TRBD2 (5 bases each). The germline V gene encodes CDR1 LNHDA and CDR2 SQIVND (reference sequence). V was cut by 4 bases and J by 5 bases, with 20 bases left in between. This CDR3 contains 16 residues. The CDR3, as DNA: TGTGCCAGTAGTAACCTCCGGGACCCTCGGGGCGAGACCCAGTACTTC. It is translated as CASSNLRDPRGETQYF.

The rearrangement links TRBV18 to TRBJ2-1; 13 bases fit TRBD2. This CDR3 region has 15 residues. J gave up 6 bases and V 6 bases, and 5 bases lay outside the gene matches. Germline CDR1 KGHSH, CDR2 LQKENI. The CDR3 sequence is CASSRTSGGGNEQFF. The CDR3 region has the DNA TGTGCCAGCTCGCGGACTAGCGGGGGTGGCAATGAGCAGTTCTTC.

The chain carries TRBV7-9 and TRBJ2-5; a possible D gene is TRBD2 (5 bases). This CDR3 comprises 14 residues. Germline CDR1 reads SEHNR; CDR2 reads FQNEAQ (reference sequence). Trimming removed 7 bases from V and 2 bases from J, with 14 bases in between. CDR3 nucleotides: TGTGCCAGCACCGCCACTAGTAATCAAGAGACCCAGTACTTC. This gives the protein CASTATSNQETQYF.

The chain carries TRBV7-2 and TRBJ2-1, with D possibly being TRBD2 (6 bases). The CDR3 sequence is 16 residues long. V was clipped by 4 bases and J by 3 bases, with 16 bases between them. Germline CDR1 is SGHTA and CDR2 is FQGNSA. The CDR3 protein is CASSSTPRGGYNEQFF. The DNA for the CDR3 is TGTGCCAGCAGCTCAACCCCAAGGGGAGGCTACAATGAGCAGTTCTTC.

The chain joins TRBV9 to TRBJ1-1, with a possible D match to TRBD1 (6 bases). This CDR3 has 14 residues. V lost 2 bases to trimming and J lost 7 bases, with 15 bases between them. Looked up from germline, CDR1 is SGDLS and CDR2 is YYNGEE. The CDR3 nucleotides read TGTGCCAGCAGCGTCTACAGGGAAGGGGGTGAAGCTTTCTTT. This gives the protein CASSVYREGGEAFF.

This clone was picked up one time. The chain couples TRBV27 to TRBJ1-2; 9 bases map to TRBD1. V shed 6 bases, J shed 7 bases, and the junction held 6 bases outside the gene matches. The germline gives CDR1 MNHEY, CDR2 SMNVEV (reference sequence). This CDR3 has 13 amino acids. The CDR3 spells CASRVGQGSGYTF. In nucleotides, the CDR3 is TGTGCCAGCAGGGTAGGACAGGGGAGTGGCTACACCTTC.

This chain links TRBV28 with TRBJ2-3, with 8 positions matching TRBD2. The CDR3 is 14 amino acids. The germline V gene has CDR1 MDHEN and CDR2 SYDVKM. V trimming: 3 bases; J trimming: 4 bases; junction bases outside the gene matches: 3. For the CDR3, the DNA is TGTGCCAGCAGTTTGTCCGGGAGGGCAGATACGCAGTATTTT. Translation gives CASSLSGRADTQYF. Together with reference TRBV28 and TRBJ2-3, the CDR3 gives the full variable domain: DVKVTQSSRYLVKRTGEKVFLECVQDMDHENMFWYRQDPGLGLRLIYFSYDVKMKEKGDIPEGYSVSREKKERFSLILESASTNQTSMYLCASSLSGRADTQYFGPGTRLTVL.

The CDR3 nucleotides are TGTGCCAGCAGCCCGGGCCTACACGGGACCCAGTACTTC. This encodes CASSPGLHGTQYF. The rearrangement links TRBV3-1 (or the pseudogene TRBV3-2) to TRBJ2-5; D is unclear. Germline V gives CDR1 LGHDT, CDR2 YNNKEL (reference sequence). V gave up 4 bases and J gave up 7 bases, with 13 bases separating them. The CDR3 covers 13 residues.

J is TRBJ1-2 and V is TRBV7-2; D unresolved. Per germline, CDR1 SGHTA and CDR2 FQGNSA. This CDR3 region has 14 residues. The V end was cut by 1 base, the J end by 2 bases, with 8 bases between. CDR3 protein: CASSLEASNYGYTF. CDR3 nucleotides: TGTGCCAGCAGCTTAGAAGCCTCAAACTATGGCTACACCTTC.

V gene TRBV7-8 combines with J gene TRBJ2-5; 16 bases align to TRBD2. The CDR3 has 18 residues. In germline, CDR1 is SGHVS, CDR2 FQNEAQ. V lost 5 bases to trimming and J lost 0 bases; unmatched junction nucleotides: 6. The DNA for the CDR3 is TGTGCCAGCAGCCGGGGACTAGCGGGAGGGGGGTACCAAGAGACCCAGTACTTC. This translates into CASSRGLAGGGYQETQYF.

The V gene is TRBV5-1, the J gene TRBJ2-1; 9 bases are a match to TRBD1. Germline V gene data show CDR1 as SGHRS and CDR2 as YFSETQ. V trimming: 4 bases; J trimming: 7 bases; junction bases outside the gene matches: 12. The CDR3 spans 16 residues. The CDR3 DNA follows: TGCGCCAGCAGCACCCCCGGGACAGGGTCAAGGAATGAGCAGTTCTTC. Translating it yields CASSTPGTGSRNEQFF.

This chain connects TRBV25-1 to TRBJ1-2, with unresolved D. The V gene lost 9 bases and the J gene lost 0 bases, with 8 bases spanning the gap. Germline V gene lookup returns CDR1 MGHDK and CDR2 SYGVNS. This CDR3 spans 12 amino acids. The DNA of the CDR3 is TGTGCCAGTTCCCTAGCTAACTATGGCTACACCTTC. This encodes CASSLANYGYTF.

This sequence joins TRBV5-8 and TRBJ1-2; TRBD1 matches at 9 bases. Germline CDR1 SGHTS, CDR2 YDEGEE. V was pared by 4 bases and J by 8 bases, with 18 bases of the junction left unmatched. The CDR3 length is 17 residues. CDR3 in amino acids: CASSPFGGTGTGRGYTF. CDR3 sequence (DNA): TGTGCCAGCAGCCCCTTTGGTGGTACCGGGACAGGGCGAGGCTACACCTTC. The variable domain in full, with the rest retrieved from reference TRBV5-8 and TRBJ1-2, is EAGVTQSPTHLIKTRGQQATLRCSPISGHTSVYWYQQALGLGLQFLLWYDEGEERNRGNFPPRFSGRQFPNYSSELNVNALELEDSALYLCASSPFGGTGTGRGYTFGSGTRLTVV.

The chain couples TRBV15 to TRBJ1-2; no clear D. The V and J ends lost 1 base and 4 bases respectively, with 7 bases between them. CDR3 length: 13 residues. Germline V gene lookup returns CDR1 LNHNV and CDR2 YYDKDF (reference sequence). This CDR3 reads CATSRGALYGYTF. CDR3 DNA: TGTGCCACCAGCAGAGGGGCCCTCTATGGCTACACCTTC. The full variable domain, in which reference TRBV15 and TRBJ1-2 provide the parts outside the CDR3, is DAMVIQNPRYQVTQFGKPVTLSCSQTLNHNVMYWYQQKSSQAPKLLFHYYDKDFNNEADTPDNFQSRRPNTSFCFLDIRSPGLGDTAMYLCATSRGALYGYTFGSGTRLTVV.

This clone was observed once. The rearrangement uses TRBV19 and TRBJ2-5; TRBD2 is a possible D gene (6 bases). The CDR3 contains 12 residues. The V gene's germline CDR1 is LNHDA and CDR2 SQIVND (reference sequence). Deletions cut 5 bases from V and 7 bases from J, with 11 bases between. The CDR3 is CASSRLGGTQYF. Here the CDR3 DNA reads TGTGCCAGTAGTCGACTAGGCGGGACCCAGTACTTC.

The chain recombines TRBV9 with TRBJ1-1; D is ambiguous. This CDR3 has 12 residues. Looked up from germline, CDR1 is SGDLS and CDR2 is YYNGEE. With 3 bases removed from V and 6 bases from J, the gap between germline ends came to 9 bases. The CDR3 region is CASSAGGPEAFF. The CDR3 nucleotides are TGTGCCAGCAGCGCCGGAGGGCCTGAAGCTTTCTTT.

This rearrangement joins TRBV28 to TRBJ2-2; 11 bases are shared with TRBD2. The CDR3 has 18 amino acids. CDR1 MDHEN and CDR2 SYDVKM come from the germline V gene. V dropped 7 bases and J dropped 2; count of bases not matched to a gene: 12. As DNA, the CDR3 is TGTGCCAGCATCCCCCTAGGACTAGCGGGTCCTAACACCGGGGAGCTGTTTTTT. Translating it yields CASIPLGLAGPNTGELFF.

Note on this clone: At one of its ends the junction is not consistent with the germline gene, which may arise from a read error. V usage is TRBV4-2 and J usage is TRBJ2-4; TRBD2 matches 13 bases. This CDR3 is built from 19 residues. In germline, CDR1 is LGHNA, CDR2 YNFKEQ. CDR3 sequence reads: CASSKETSGGSGSKNIQYF. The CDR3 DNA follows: TGTGCCAGCAGCAAAGAGACTAGCGGGGGGTCCGGTTCCAAAAACATTCAGTACTTC.

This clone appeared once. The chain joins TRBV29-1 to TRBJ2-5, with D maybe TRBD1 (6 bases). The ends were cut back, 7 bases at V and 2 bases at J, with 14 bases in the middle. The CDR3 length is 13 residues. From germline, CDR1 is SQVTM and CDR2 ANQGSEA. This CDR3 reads CSANGQLQETQYF. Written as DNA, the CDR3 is TGCAGCGCCAACGGACAGCTTCAAGAGACCCAGTACTTC.

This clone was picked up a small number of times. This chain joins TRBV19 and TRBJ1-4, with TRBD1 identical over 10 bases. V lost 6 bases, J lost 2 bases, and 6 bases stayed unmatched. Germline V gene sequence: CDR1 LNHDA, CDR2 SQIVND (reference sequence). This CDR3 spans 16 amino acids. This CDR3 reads CASRAGTGATNEKLFF. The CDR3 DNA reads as TGTGCCAGTAGGGCCGGGACAGGGGCGACTAATGAAAAACTGTTTTTT.

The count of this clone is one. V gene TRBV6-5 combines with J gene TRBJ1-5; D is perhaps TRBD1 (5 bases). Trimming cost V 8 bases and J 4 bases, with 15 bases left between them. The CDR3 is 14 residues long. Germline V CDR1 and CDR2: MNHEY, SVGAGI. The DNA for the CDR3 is TGTGCCAGCTTTTCCCTCAGGGAAAATCAGCCCCAGCATTTT. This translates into CASFSLRENQPQHF.

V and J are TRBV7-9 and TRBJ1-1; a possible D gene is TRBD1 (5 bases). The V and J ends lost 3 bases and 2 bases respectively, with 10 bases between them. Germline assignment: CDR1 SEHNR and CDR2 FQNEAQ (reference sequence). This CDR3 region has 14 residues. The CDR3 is CASSFSRTNTEAFF. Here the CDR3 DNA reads TGTGCCAGCAGCTTTTCCAGGACAAACACTGAAGCTTTCTTT.

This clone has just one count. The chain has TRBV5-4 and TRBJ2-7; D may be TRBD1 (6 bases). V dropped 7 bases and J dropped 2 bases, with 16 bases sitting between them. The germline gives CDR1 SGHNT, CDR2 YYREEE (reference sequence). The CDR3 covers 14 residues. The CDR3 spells CASGPGTRAYEQYF. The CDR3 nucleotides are TGTGCCAGCGGCCCCGGGACAAGAGCCTACGAGCAGTACTTC. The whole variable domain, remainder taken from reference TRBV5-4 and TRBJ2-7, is ETGVTQSPTHLIKTRGQQVTLRCSSQSGHNTVSWYQQALGQGPQFIFQYYREEENGRGNFPPRFSGLQFPNYSSELNVNALELDDSALYLCASGPGTRAYEQYFGPGTRLTVT.